These 10 T cell receptor beta chains share one sample of origin, sequenced in a study of T cell responses to AZD1222 COVID-19 vaccine. Sequenced by immunoSEQ multiplex PCR; TCRdb stores in-frame clones only, minus some. The sample includes 60,000 to 75,000 clones, roughly 90% seen only once; the top ten take 4% to 5%. Sequenced material: peripheral blood, taken on day 0 of AZD1222 vaccination. Every receptor here comes from an adult in good health.

The J gene is TRBJ1-5, the V gene TRBV21-1; the table calls TRBD1, which could not be checked here. TRBV21-1 is marked as a pseudogene. The CDR3 sequence is 17 residues long. CDR3 residues: CASSNRRPGPSNQPQHF. The CDR3 nucleotides are TGTGCCAGCAGCAATCGGCGTCCAGGGCCCAGCAATCAGCCCCAGCATTTT.

This clone was picked up one time. The chain employs TRBV7-6 and TRBJ2-1; D not certain. The CDR3 is 14 amino acids. Per the germline V gene, CDR1 is SGHVS and CDR2 is FNYEAQ. The germline V and J ends were trimmed by 3 bases and 4 bases, with 10 bases remaining between them. CDR3 protein: CASSLTRAYNEQFF. CDR3 nucleotide sequence: TGTGCCAGCAGCTTGACTCGCGCTTACAATGAGCAGTTCTTC.

The chain links TRBV18 to TRBJ1-5; D is ambiguous. Germline loops: CDR1 KGHSH, CDR2 LQKENI. Trimming cost V 5 bases and J 5 bases, with 13 bases left between them. This CDR3 is built from 14 residues. The CDR3 loop is CASSSEPTYQPQHF. The CDR3 region has the DNA TGTGCCAGCTCATCAGAGCCCACGTATCAGCCCCAGCATTTT.

The chain has TRBV18 and TRBJ1-1; weak D call: TRBD1 (5 bases). Germline V gene data show CDR1 as KGHSH and CDR2 as LQKENI. The ends were cut back, 5 bases at V and 1 base at J, with 14 bases in the middle. This CDR3 comprises 15 residues. CDR3 in amino acids: CASSGRHGGNTEAFF. In DNA form, the CDR3 reads TGTGCCAGCTCAGGACGCCATGGGGGGAACACTGAAGCTTTCTTT.

The gene calls are TRBV15 and TRBJ2-2; 10 bases fit TRBD1. The CDR3 runs 17 residues. With V trimmed by 5 bases and J by 7 bases, 13 bases remained unmatched. Per the germline V gene, CDR1 is LNHNV and CDR2 is YYDKDF (reference sequence). The CDR3 DNA is TGTGCCACCAGCCGTCAGTCCGGGACAGGGGAGGACGGGGAGCTGTTTTTT. It yields the protein CATSRQSGTGEDGELFF. Full variable domain (missing parts from reference TRBV15 and TRBJ2-2): DAMVIQNPRYQVTQFGKPVTLSCSQTLNHNVMYWYQQKSSQAPKLLFHYYDKDFNNEADTPDNFQSRRPNTSFCFLDIRSPGLGDTAMYLCATSRQSGTGEDGELFFGEGSRLTVL.

V usage is TRBV19 and J usage is TRBJ1-5; D might be TRBD1 (5 bases). The germline CDR1 and CDR2 sequences are LNHDA and SQIVND (reference sequence). Between the trimmed V and J ends, which lost 7 bases and 7 bases, there was a span of 14 bases. The CDR3 totals 13 residues. CDR3 coding DNA: TGTGCCAGTACTGACCCGGGGGACCAGCCCCAGCATTTT. Translated: CASTDPGDQPQHF.

The rearrangement joins TRBV3-1 (or the pseudogene TRBV3-2) to TRBJ1-2; D may be TRBD1 (6 bases). This CDR3 is built from 14 residues. Trimming left V 4 bases short and J 3 bases short, with 12 bases between. Germline V CDR1 and CDR2: LGHDT, YNNKEL (reference sequence). The CDR3: CASSPPQGYYGYTF. DNA for the CDR3: TGTGCCAGCAGCCCCCCGCAGGGGTACTATGGCTACACCTTC.

The CDR3 sequence: CSVLKTAKNIQYF. Here the CDR3 DNA reads TGCAGCGTTCTGAAAACGGCCAAAAACATTCAGTACTTC. The rearrangement links TRBV29-1 to TRBJ2-4; D is unclear. The CDR3 loop spans 13 amino acids. Trimming took 5 bases from V and 1 from J, leaving 9 bases between them. Germline assignment: CDR1 SQVTM and CDR2 ANQGSEA.

The chain uses TRBV2 and TRBJ1-4, with 9 bases identical to TRBD1. CDR3 size: 13 residues. V trimming: 7 bases; J trimming: 9 bases; junction bases outside the gene matches: 6. Germline CDR1 and CDR2: SNHLY and FYNNEI. Written as DNA, the CDR3 is TGTGCCAGCAATCTGGGACAGGGACAAAAACTGTTTTTT. Its protein product is CASNLGQGQKLFF.

J is TRBJ1-1 and V is TRBV18; D is unclear. Germline loops: CDR1 KGHSH, CDR2 LQKENI. CDR3 length: 13 amino acids. Trimming took 0 bases from V and 1 from J, leaving 3 bases between them. CDR3 nucleotide sequence: TGTGCCAGCTCACCACCAAAGAACACTGAAGCTTTCTTT. Translating gives CASSPPKNTEAFF. Drawing the rest from reference TRBV18 and TRBJ1-1, the complete variable domain is NAGVMQNPRHLVRRRGQEARLRCSPMKGHSHVYWYRQLPEEGLKFMVYLQKENIIDESGMPKERFSAEFPKEGPSILRIQQVVRGDSAAYFCASSPPKNTEAFFGQGTRLTVV.